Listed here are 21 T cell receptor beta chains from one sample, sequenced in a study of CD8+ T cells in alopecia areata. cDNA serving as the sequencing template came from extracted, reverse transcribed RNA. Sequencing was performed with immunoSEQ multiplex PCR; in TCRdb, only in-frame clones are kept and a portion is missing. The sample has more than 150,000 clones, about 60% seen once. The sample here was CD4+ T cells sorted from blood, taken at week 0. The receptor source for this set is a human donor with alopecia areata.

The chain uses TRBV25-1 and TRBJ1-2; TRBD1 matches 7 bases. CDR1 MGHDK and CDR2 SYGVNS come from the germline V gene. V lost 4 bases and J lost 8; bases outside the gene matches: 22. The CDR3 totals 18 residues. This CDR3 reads CASSAQQGQGRYNGGYTF. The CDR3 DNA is TGTGCCAGCAGTGCCCAACAGGGGCAGGGAAGGTATAACGGGGGCTACACCTTC.

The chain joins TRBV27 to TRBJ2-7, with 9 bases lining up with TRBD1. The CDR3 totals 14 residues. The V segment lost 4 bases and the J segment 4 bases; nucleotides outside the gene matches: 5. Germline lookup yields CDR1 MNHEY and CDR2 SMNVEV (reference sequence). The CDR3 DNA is TGTGCCAGCAGTTCGGACAGGGGTGGATACGAGCAGTACTTC. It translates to CASSSDRGGYEQYF.

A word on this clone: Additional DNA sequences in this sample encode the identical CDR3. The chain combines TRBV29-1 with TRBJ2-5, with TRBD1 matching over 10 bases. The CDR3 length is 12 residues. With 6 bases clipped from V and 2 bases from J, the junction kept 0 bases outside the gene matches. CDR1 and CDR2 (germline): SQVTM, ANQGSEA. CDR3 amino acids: CSVGQGQETQYF. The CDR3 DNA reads TGCAGCGTGGGACAGGGGCAAGAGACCCAGTACTTC.

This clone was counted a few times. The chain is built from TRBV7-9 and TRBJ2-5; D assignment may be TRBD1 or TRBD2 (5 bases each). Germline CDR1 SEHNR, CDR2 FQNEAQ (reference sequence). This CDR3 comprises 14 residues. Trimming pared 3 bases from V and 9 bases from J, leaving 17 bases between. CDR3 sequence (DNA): TGTGCCAGCAGCTTGGGGACGGCGGATGAGTCCCAGTACTTC. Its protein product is CASSLGTADESQYF.

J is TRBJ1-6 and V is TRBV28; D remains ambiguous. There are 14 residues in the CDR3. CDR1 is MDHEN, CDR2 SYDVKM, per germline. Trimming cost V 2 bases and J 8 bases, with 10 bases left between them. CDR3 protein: CASSLGGRHSPLHF. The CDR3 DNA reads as TGTGCCAGCAGTTTAGGAGGGAGACATTCACCCCTCCACTTT.

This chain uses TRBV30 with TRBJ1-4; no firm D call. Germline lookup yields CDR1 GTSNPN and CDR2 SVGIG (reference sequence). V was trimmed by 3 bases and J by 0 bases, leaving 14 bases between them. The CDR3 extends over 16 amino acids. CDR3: CAWRRPGASTNEKLFF. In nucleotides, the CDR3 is TGTGCCTGGAGACGACCGGGAGCGTCAACTAATGAAAAACTGTTTTTT.

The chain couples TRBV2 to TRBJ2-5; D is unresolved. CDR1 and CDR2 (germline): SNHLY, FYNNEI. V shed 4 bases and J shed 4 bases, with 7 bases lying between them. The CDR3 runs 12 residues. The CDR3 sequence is CASSAARETQYF. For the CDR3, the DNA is TGTGCCAGCAGTGCCGCCCGAGAGACCCAGTACTTC. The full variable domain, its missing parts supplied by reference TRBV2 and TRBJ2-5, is EPEVTQTPSHQVTQMGQEVILRCVPISNHLYFYWYRQILGQKVEFLVSFYNNEISEKSEIFDDQFSVERPDGSNFTLKIRSTKLEDSAMYFCASSAARETQYFGPGTRLLVL.

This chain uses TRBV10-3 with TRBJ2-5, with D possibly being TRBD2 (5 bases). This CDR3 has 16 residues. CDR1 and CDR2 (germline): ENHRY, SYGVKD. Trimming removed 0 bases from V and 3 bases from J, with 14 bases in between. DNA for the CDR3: TGTGCCATCAGTGAGTCGCACGGCCCCGGGGAAGAGACCCAGTACTTC. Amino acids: CAISESHGPGEETQYF.

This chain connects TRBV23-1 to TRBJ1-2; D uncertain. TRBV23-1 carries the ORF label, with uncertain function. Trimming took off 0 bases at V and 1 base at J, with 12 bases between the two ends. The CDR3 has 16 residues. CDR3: CASSQSVPGSNYGYTF. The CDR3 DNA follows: TGCGCCAGCAGTCAATCAGTACCCGGGAGTAACTATGGCTACACCTTC.

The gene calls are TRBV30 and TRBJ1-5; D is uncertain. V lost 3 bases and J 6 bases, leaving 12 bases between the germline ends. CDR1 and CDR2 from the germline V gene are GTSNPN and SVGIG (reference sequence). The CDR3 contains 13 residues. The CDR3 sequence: CAWSKVGSQPQHF. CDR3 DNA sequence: TGTGCCTGGAGCAAGGTAGGGTCTCAGCCCCAGCATTTT.

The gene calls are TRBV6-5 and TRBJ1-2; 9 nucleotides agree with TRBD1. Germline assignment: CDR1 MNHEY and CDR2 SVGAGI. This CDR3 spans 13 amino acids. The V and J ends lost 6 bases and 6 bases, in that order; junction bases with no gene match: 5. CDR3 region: CASRDRGLDGYTF. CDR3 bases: TGTGCCAGCAGGGACAGGGGACTGGATGGCTACACCTTC.

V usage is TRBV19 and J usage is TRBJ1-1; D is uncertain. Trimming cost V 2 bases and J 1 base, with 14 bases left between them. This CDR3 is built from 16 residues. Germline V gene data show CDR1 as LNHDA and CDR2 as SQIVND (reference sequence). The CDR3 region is CASSILVALQNTEAFF. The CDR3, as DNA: TGTGCCAGTAGTATACTGGTTGCCCTACAGAACACTGAAGCTTTCTTT. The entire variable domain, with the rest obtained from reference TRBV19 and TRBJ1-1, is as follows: DGGITQSPKYLFRKEGQNVTLSCEQNLNHDAMYWYRQDPGQGLRLIYYSQIVNDFQKGDIAEGYSVSREKKESFPLTVTSAQKNPTAFYLCASSILVALQNTEAFFGQGTRLTVV.

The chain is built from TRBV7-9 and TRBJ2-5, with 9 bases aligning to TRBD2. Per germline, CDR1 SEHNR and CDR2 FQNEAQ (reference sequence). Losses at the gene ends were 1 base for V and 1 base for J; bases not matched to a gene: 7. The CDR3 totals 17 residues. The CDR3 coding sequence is TGTGCCAGCAGCTTAGTTAGTAGCGGGGGATTCCAAGAGACCCAGTACTTC. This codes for CASSLVSSGGFQETQYF.

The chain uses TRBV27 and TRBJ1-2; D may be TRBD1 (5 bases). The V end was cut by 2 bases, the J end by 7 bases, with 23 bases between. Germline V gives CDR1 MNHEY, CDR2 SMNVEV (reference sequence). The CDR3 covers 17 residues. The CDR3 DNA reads TGTGCCAGCAGTTTACGTTCTTCCGGGGGGTTGATGAGTGGCTACACCTTC. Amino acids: CASSLRSSGGLMSGYTF.

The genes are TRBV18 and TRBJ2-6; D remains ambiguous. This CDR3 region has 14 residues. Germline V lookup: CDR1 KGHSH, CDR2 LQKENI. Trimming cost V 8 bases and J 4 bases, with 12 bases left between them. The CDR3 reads CASMQESGANVLTF. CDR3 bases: TGTGCCAGCATGCAGGAGTCCGGGGCCAACGTCCTGACTTTC. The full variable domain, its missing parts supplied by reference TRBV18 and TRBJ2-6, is NAGVMQNPRHLVRRRGQEARLRCSPMKGHSHVYWYRQLPEEGLKFMVYLQKENIIDESGMPKERFSAEFPKEGPSILRIQQVVRGDSAAYFCASMQESGANVLTFGAGSRLTVL.

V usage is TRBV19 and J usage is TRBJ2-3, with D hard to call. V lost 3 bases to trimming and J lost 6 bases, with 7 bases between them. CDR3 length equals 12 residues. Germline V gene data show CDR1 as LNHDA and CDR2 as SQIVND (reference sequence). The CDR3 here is CASSIMGDTQYF. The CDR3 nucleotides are TGTGCCAGTAGTATCATGGGGGATACGCAGTATTTT.

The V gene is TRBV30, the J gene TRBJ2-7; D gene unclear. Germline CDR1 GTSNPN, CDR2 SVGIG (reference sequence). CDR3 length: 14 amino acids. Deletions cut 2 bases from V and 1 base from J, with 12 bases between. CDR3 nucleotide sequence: TGTGCCTGGAGTCGTACATGGCAATCCTACGAGCAGTACTTC. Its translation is CAWSRTWQSYEQYF.

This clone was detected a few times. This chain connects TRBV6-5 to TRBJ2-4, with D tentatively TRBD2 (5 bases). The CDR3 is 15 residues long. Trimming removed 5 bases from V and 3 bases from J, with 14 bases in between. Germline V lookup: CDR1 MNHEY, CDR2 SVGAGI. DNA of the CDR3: TGTGCCAGCAGTCGAAAAACCGGGAACAAAAACATTCAGTACTTC. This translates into CASSRKTGNKNIQYF.

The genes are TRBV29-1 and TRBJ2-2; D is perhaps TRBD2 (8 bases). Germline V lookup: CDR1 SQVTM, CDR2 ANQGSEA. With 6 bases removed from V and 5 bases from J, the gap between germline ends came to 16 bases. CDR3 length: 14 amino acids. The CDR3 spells CSVVAGQLTGELFF. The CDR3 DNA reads TGCAGCGTCGTAGCGGGACAGTTGACCGGGGAGCTGTTTTTT.

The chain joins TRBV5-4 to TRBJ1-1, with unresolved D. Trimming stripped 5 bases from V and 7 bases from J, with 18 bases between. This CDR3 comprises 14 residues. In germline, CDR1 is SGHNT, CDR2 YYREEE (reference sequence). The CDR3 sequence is CASSQEMLVDEAFF. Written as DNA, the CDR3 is TGTGCCAGCAGTCAAGAAATGTTGGTGGATGAAGCTTTCTTT.

The CDR3 protein is CASSLSTGLSYGYTF. The CDR3 DNA is TGTGCCAGCAGTTTATCGACAGGGTTAAGCTATGGCTACACCTTC. This chain joins TRBV28 and TRBJ1-2, with 7 bases that match TRBD1. This CDR3 is built from 15 residues. The junction had 6 bases not matched to a gene; V was cut back by 1 base and J by 4 bases. Germline V CDR1 and CDR2: MDHEN, SYDVKM.